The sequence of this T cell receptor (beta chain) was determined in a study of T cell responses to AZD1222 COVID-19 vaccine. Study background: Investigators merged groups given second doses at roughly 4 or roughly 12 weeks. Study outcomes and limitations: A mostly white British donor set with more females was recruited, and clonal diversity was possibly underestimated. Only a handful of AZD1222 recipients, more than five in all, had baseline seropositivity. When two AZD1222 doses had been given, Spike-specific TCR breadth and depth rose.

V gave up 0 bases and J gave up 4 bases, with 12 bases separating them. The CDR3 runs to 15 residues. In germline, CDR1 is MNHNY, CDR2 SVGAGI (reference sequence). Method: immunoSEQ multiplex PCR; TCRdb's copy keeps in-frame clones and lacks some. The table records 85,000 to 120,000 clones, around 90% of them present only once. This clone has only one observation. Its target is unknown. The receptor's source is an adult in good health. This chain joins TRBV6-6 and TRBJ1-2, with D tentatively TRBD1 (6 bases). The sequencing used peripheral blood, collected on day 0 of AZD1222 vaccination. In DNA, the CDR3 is TGTGCCAGCAGTTACTCGAGCAGGGGTTCCTATGGCTACACCTTC. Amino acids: CASSYSSRGSYGYTF.